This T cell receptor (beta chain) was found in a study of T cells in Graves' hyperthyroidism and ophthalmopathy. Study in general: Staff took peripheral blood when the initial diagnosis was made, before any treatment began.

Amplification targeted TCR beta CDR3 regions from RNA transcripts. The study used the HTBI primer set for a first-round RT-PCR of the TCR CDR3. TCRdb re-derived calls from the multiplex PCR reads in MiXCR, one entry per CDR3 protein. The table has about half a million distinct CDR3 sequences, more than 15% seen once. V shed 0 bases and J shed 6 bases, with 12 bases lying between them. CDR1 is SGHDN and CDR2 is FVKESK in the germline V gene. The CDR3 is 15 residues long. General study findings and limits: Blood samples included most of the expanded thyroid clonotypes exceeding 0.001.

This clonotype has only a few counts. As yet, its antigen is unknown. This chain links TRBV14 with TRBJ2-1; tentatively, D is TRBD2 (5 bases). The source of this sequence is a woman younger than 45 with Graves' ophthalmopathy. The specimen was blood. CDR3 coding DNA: TGTGCCAGCAGCCAAGACTGGAGGCCTGGCAATGAGCAGTTCTTC. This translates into CASSQDWRPGNEQFF.